The following is a T cell receptor (beta chain) sequence with its context. The ends were cut back, 6 bases at V and 0 bases at J, with 10 bases in the middle. Germline CDR1 is MRHNA and CDR2 is SNTAGT. The CDR3 spans 14 residues. The data originate from a study of CD8 T cells in Susac syndrome. RNA amounts of about 0.5 to 1 ug underwent reverse transcription with random hexamers. Coverage of TCR beta CDR3 amplification by immunoSEQ multiplex PCR extended to 54 Vbeta and 13 Jbeta. From the immunoSEQ multiplex PCR reads, TCRdb called clonotypes with MiXCR, one entry per CDR3 protein. The table records about 190,000 distinct CDR3 sequences, over 90% of them present only once.

The TCR comes from a human donor with Susac syndrome. Sequenced: CD8+ T cells from PBMCs. The chain uses TRBV6-4 and TRBJ2-3; D call uncertain. The CDR3 nucleotides read TGTGCCAGCAGCCCGGATCTGAGCACAGATACGCAGTATTTT. Translating gives CASSPDLSTDTQYF.